A selection of T cell receptor beta chains follows, all from one sample in a study of beta chain features in type 1 diabetes. Method: immunoSEQ multiplex PCR; TCRdb's copy keeps in-frame clones and lacks some. The table has roughly 300,000 clones, 11% to 15% seen once; the top ten hold 6.7%. Sequencing was carried out using central memory CD4+ T cells from blood. The receptors were gathered from a man aged 25 to 40 in good health. Each CDR3 is given with its conserved first and last residue. D genes are given only for firm matches. Not every row has a clone size; where given, it reads once, few, many or a size class.

j_call | d_call | v_call | clone_size | cdr3_aa | cdr3_nt
TRBJ2-6 | NA | TRBV18 | NA | CASSPRSSGANVLTF | TGTGCCAGCTCACCACGATCCTCTGGGGCCAACGTCCTGACTTTC
TRBJ1-1 | NA | TRBV29-1 | NA | CSGGVGGTEAFF | TGCAGCGGTGGGGTGGGTGGCACTGAAGCTTTCTTT
TRBJ1-5 | NA | TRBV19 | NA | CASSFAGTRYSNQPQHF | TGTGCCAGTAGTTTTGCAGGGACACGCTATAGCAATCAGCCCCAGCATTTT
TRBJ2-4 | NA | TRBV19 | few | CASSIAGVDKNIQYF | TGTGCCAGTAGTATAGCAGGGGTTGACAAAAACATTCAGTACTTC
TRBJ2-5 | NA | TRBV7-2 | few | CASSQGGMAQETQYF | TGCGCCAGCAGCCAAGGAGGGATGGCGCAAGAGACCCAGTACTTC
TRBJ2-3 | NA | TRBV9 | NA | CASSLTGDPRTDTQYF | TGTGCCAGCAGCCTCACGGGGGACCCAAGGACAGATACGCAGTATTTT
TRBJ2-1 | TRBD2 | TRBV19 | NA | CASSIPSGINEQFF | TGTGCCAGTAGTATTCCTAGCGGGATCAATGAGCAGTTCTTC
TRBJ2-1 | NA | TRBV18 | NA | CASSSKGLGEQFF | TGTGCCAGCTCAAGCAAGGGGTTGGGTGAGCAGTTCTTC
TRBJ2-5 | TRBD1 | TRBV7-2 | NA | CASSPEGALETQYF | TGTGCCAGCAGCCCCGAGGGGGCTCTGGAGACCCAGTACTTC
TRBJ2-5 | NA | TRBV5-1 | NA | CASSSSGNPQETQYF | TGCGCGTCCAGTTCGTCGGGAAACCCCCAAGAGACCCAGTACTTC
TRBJ2-3 | NA | TRBV14 | few | CASSRQLTSTDTQYF | TGTGCCAGCAGCCGACAGCTTACTAGCACAGATACGCAGTATTTT
TRBJ2-1 | TRBD1 | TRBV19 | NA | CASSMSWDRGNHEQFF | TGTGCCAGTAGTATGAGTTGGGACAGGGGGAACCATGAGCAGTTCTTC
TRBJ2-1 | NA | TRBV11-2 | many | CASSSLTYNEQFF | TGTGCCAGCAGCTCCCTAACTTACAATGAGCAGTTCTTC
TRBJ1-3 | NA | TRBV11-2 | NA | CASSLGRLGNTIYF | TGTGCCAGCAGCTTAGGTCGGCTCGGAAACACCATATATTTT
TRBJ2-3 | TRBD2 | TRBV19 | few | CASSIVGRRTDTQYF | TGTGCCAGTAGTATAGTCGGGAGGCGCACAGATACGCAGTATTTT
TRBJ2-7 | TRBD1 | TRBV9 | few | CASSVGTGQDSYEQYF | TGTGCCAGCAGCGTGGGTACCGGACAGGACTCCTACGAGCAGTACTTC
TRBJ1-3 | NA | TRBV6-5 | NA | CASSYSYPYSGNTIYF | TGTGCCAGCAGTTACTCGTATCCGTACTCTGGAAACACCATATATTTT
TRBJ2-2 | TRBD2 | TRBV14 | NA | CASSQVRGAGELFF | TGTGCCAGCAGCCAAGTTCGGGGGGCCGGGGAGCTGTTTTTT
TRBJ2-5 | NA | TRBV7-2 | NA | CASSLGAETQYF | TGTGCCAGCAGCTTAGGCGCAGAGACCCAGTACTTC
TRBJ2-1 | TRBD2 | TRBV7-9 | NA | CASRTSGRAWFDEQFF | TGTGCCAGCAGAACTAGCGGGAGGGCCTGGTTCGATGAGCAGTTCTTC
TRBJ2-5 | TRBD2 | TRBV9 | NA | CASSGGLAEETQYF | TGTGCCAGCAGCGGGGGACTAGCGGAAGAGACCCAGTACTTC
TRBJ2-6 | NA | TRBV30 | NA | CAWSYGTSGANVLTF | TGTGCCTGGAGTTACGGCACCTCTGGGGCCAACGTCCTGACTTTC
TRBJ2-2 | NA | TRBV11-2 | few | CASSLGSRELFF | TGTGCCAGCAGCTTAGGAAGCAGGGAGCTGTTTTTT
TRBJ1-4 | NA | TRBV5-6 | few | CASSPGKFDEKLFF | TGTGCCAGCAGCCCAGGGAAGTTCGATGAAAAACTGTTTTTT
TRBJ2-5 | TRBD1 | TRBV7-9 | NA | CASSLDRGRQETQYF | TGTGCCAGCAGCCTTGACAGGGGACGCCAAGAGACCCAGTACTTC
TRBJ1-2 | NA | TRBV28 | few | CASIPSSYKGYTF | TGTGCCAGCATCCCGAGCAGTTACAAGGGCTACACCTTC
TRBJ2-5 | TRBD1 | TRBV5-4 | NA | CASNRQGIPSETQYF | TGTGCCAGCAACCGACAGGGTATCCCCTCAGAGACCCAGTACTTC
TRBJ1-4 | TRBD1 | TRBV5-6 | NA | CASSSTGGEREKLFF | TGTGCCAGCAGCTCCACAGGGGGCGAGAGGGAAAAACTGTTTTTT
TRBJ2-2 | NA | TRBV12-5 | NA | CASGSQGLGELFF | TGTGCTAGTGGTTCCCAGGGGCTCGGGGAGCTGTTTTTT
TRBJ2-3 | NA | TRBV5-4 | once | CASSLAPAGADTQYF | TGTGCCAGCAGCTTGGCGCCCGCCGGGGCAGATACGCAGTATTTT